A single sample is the source of the 30 T cell receptor beta chains below, sequenced in a study of response to subunit inactivated influenza vaccine. TCRdb re-analysed the RT-PCR reads in MiXCR, keeping a single row per CDR3 protein. The sample records 550,000 to 650,000 distinct CDR3 sequences, about 12% being singletons. The material sequenced was PBMCs from blood, taken on the day of vaccination. These receptors were taken from a man aged 50 or older who received an inactivated influenza vaccine.

This clonotype was picked up many times. The genes are TRBV6-2 or TRBV6-3 and TRBJ1-5; a possible D gene is TRBD1 (6 bases). The CDR3 is made up of 16 amino acids. Per the germline V gene, CDR1 is MNHEY and CDR2 is SVGEGT. Trimming pared 8 bases from V and 0 bases from J, leaving 17 bases between. CDR3 region: CASQKLQGHSNQPQHF. The DNA of the CDR3 is TGTGCCAGCCAAAAACTCCAGGGACATAGCAATCAGCCCCAGCATTTT.

This chain joins TRBV4-3 and TRBJ1-2; possibly TRBD1 for D (5 bases). The CDR3 runs 15 residues. The germline gives CDR1 LGHNA, CDR2 YSLEER. V was clipped by 2 bases and J by 1 base, with 11 bases between them. The CDR3 nucleotides read TGCGCCAGCAGCCAAACCGAGACAGATAACTATGGCTACACCTTC. Translating it yields CASSQTETDNYGYTF.

V gene TRBV15 combines with J gene TRBJ1-5; D unclear. The CDR3 consists of 16 residues. The V gene's germline CDR1 is LNHNV and CDR2 YYDKDF (reference sequence). Trimming pared 0 bases from V and 6 bases from J, leaving 15 bases between. The CDR3 protein is CATSRDSEGLGQPQHF. The CDR3 bases are TGTGCCACCAGCAGAGATTCCGAGGGTTTGGGTCAGCCCCAGCATTTT.

The chain recombines TRBV24-1 with TRBJ2-1; D is unclear. Trimming left V 3 bases short and J 9 bases short, with 8 bases between. The CDR3 extends over 12 amino acids. CDR1 is KGHDR and CDR2 is SFDVKD in the germline V gene. CDR3 bases: TGTGCCACCAGTGATCCGGCGAGTGAGCAGTTCTTC. It codes for CATSDPASEQFF.

The rearrangement links TRBV29-1 to TRBJ2-1, with 11 positions matching TRBD1. The V gene end was trimmed by 4 bases and the J gene end by 3 bases; junction bases not matched to a gene: 5. Germline lookup yields CDR1 SQVTM and CDR2 ANQGSEA. The CDR3 has 15 amino acids. CDR3 nucleotide sequence: TGCAGCGTTGTAGGACAGGGGGCAGTCTACAATGAGCAGTTCTTC. Translation: CSVVGQGAVYNEQFF.

A few counts support this clonotype. The chain recombines TRBV3-1 with TRBJ2-5; 11 bases align to TRBD2. Losses at the gene ends were 4 bases for V and 5 bases for J; bases not matched to a gene: 9. The germline gives CDR1 LGHDT, CDR2 YNNKEL (reference sequence). CDR3 length: 16 residues. CDR3 sequence: CASSRGTSGAGETQYF. CDR3 nucleotides: TGTGCCAGCAGCCGGGGGACTAGCGGAGCGGGGGAGACCCAGTACTTC.

This clonotype showed up just a few times. The J gene is TRBJ2-2, the V gene TRBV28; D remains unclear. CDR1 is MDHEN and CDR2 is SYDVKM in the germline V gene. CDR3 size: 12 residues. V lost 3 bases and J lost 9, with 8 bases in between. This chain's CDR3 is CASSFFPRELFF. The CDR3 DNA reads as TGTGCCAGCAGTTTCTTCCCCCGGGAGCTGTTTTTT. Complete variable domain (other parts from reference TRBV28 and TRBJ2-2): DVKVTQSSRYLVKRTGEKVFLECVQDMDHENMFWYRQDPGLGLRLIYFSYDVKMKEKGDIPEGYSVSREKKERFSLILESASTNQTSMYLCASSFFPRELFFGEGSRLTVL.

The V and J genes are TRBV14 and TRBJ2-1; TRBD2 matches 16 bases. J gave up 0 bases and V 4 bases, and 6 bases lay outside the gene matches. The CDR3 runs 19 residues. Germline-derived CDR1 and CDR2 are SGHDN and FVKESK. CDR3 nucleotides: TGTGCCAGCAGCCCAGGGACTAGCGGGAGGGGGAGCTCCTACAATGAGCAGTTCTTC. It translates to CASSPGTSGRGSSYNEQFF.

J is TRBJ2-1 and V is TRBV27; 13 bases match TRBD2. The germline CDR1 and CDR2 sequences are MNHEY and SMNVEV (reference sequence). The CDR3 covers 15 residues. V shed 6 bases, J shed 2 bases, and the junction held 1 base outside the gene matches. CDR3 DNA: TGTGCCAGCAGAGGACTAGCGGGAGCCTACAATGAGCAGTTCTTC. Its protein product is CASRGLAGAYNEQFF.

This chain joins TRBV6-2 or TRBV6-3 and TRBJ2-7, with D perhaps TRBD1 (6 bases). CDR3 length equals 12 residues. The germline gives CDR1 MNHEY, CDR2 SVGEGT. Trimming took off 4 bases at V and 6 bases at J, with 10 bases between the two ends. This chain's CDR3 is CASSSGVREQYF. CDR3 bases: TGTGCCAGCAGTTCAGGGGTTCGCGAGCAGTACTTC.

This CDR3 reads CASSLAGDSPLHF. CDR3 in DNA: TGCGCCAGCAGCTTGGCAGGGGATTCACCCCTCCACTTT. V and J are TRBV5-1 and TRBJ1-6, with D maybe TRBD1 (6 bases). V gave up 0 bases and J gave up 8 bases, with 6 bases separating them. The CDR3 has 13 amino acids. In germline, CDR1 is SGHRS, CDR2 YFSETQ.

The rearrangement links TRBV28 to TRBJ2-7, with a weak D call TRBD2 (6 bases). The CDR3 sequence is 16 residues long. CDR1 MDHEN and CDR2 SYDVKM come from the germline V gene. V was trimmed by 6 bases and J by 3 bases, leaving 21 bases between them. The chain's CDR3 is CASSHPFAGFVYEQYF. The CDR3, as DNA: TGTGCCAGCAGCCACCCTTTTGCGGGGTTTGTCTACGAGCAGTACTTC.

The rearrangement links TRBV20-1 to TRBJ2-7, with D possibly matching TRBD2 (6 bases). Trimming stripped 3 bases from V and 1 base from J, with 13 bases between. Germline loops: CDR1 DFQATT, CDR2 SNEGSKA (reference sequence). The length of the CDR3 is 14 residues. The CDR3 DNA reads as TGCAGTGCTAGTCGGGTAGCGGAGTCCTACGAGCAGTACTTC. Its protein is CSASRVAESYEQYF.

This clonotype has a handful of counts. The chain uses TRBV29-1 and TRBJ2-5, with D unclear. There are 13 residues in the CDR3. CDR1 is SQVTM, CDR2 ANQGSEA, per germline. Trimming left V 7 bases short and J 2 bases short, with 14 bases between. The CDR3 DNA reads as TGCAGCGCCACAAGGACCGGTCAAGAGACCCAGTACTTC. Protein product: CSATRTGQETQYF.

V is TRBV24-1 and J is TRBJ2-2; 10 nucleotides align to TRBD2. This CDR3 contains 16 residues. The germline V gene has CDR1 KGHDR and CDR2 SFDVKD. The V and J ends lost 1 base and 5 bases, in that order; junction bases with no gene match: 3. As DNA, the CDR3 is TGTGCCACCAGTGATTTCCTAGCGGGAGAGACCGGGGAGCTGTTTTTT. Its protein is CATSDFLAGETGELFF.

This chain connects TRBV4-1 to TRBJ2-1; D gene ambiguous. The V and J ends lost 1 base and 4 bases respectively, with 5 bases between them. CDR3 length: 13 residues. The germline V gene has CDR1 MGHRA and CDR2 YSYEKL. CDR3: CASSQVHYNEQFF. As DNA, the CDR3 is TGCGCCAGCAGCCAAGTTCATTACAATGAGCAGTTCTTC.

This clonotype was seen a handful of times. J is TRBJ2-5 and V is TRBV9; TRBD2 matches at 9 bases. The CDR3 runs 17 residues. The J segment lost 1 base and the V segment lost 3 bases, leaving 10 bases of the junction unmatched. CDR1 is SGDLS, CDR2 YYNGEE, per germline. The CDR3 DNA follows: TGTGCCAGCAGCGGTCTGGGTCTGCGGGAGGGCCAAGAGACCCAGTACTTC. It yields the protein CASSGLGLREGQETQYF.

This clonotype has a handful of counts. The rearrangement uses TRBV30 and TRBJ2-5; TRBD2 agrees at 7 bases. Germline CDR1 reads GTSNPN; CDR2 reads SVGIG (reference sequence). This CDR3 is 15 amino acids long. Unmatched junction bases numbered 6, after V lost 0 bases and J lost 2 bases. CDR3 in amino acids: CAWSVSGTLQETQYF. The CDR3 coding sequence is TGTGCCTGGAGTGTCAGCGGGACCCTACAAGAGACCCAGTACTTC. Looking up the rest from reference TRBV30 and TRBJ2-5 gives the full variable domain: SQTIHQWPATLVQPVGSPLSLECTVEGTSNPNLYWYRQAAGRGLQLLFYSVGIGQISSEVPQNLSASRPQDRQFILSSKKLLLSDSGFYLCAWSVSGTLQETQYFGPGTRLLVL.

A few counts support this clonotype. The rearrangement joins TRBV7-9 to TRBJ2-3; 9 positions agree with TRBD2. Unmatched junction bases numbered 2, after V lost 3 bases and J lost 4 bases. This CDR3 comprises 14 residues. Per germline, CDR1 SEHNR and CDR2 FQNEAQ (reference sequence). Here the CDR3 reads CASSLRGGSDTQYF. In DNA, the CDR3 is TGTGCCAGCAGCTTGCGGGGGGGCTCAGATACGCAGTATTTT.

Many counts were recorded for this clonotype. This rearrangement joins TRBV29-1 to TRBJ2-1; possible D gene TRBD2, 6 bases. Germline lookup yields CDR1 SQVTM and CDR2 ANQGSEA. The CDR3 is made up of 14 amino acids. Trimming removed 2 bases from V and 0 bases from J, with 8 bases in between. CDR3 DNA: TGCAGCGTTGAACGGGGAGGCTCCTACAATGAGCAGTTCTTC. Translation: CSVERGGSYNEQFF.

This clonotype was detected many times. J is TRBJ2-3 and V is TRBV5-5; TRBD1 might be the D (5 bases). The CDR3 extends over 14 amino acids. V was pared by 0 bases and J by 2 bases, with 7 bases between. In germline, CDR1 is SGHKS, CDR2 YYEKEE (reference sequence). CDR3 nucleotides: TGTGCCAGCAGCTTGGGACAGCACACAGATACGCAGTATTTT. Translation: CASSLGQHTDTQYF.

This clonotype appeared many times. The chain is built from TRBV12-3 or TRBV12-4 and TRBJ1-2; TRBD1 matches 8 bases. This CDR3 is 17 amino acids long. J was trimmed by 0 bases and V by 7 bases; bases with no gene match: 13. Here the CDR3 DNA reads TGTGCCAGCACCATCGGACAGGGAATTCGGTCTAACTATGGCTACACCTTC. Its protein product is CASTIGQGIRSNYGYTF.

The chain couples TRBV25-1 to TRBJ2-5; 9 nucleotides agree with TRBD2. This CDR3 has 13 residues. Germline lookup yields CDR1 MGHDK and CDR2 SYGVNS. V was clipped by 10 bases and J by 4 bases; unmatched bases: 7. CDR3 coding DNA: TGTGCCACATCTCTAGCGGGGAGAGAGACCCAGTACTTC. Translating it yields CATSLAGRETQYF. The whole variable domain, remainder taken from reference TRBV25-1 and TRBJ2-5, is EADIYQTPRYLVIGTGKKITLECSQTMGHDKMYWYQQDPGMELHLIHYSYGVNSTEKGDLSSESTVSRIRTEHFPLTLESARPSHTSQYLCATSLAGRETQYFGPGTRLLVL.

This chain links TRBV6-5 with TRBJ2-3, with TRBD2 matching 13 bases. The CDR3 has 18 amino acids. CDR1 is MNHEY, CDR2 SVGAGI, per germline. Trimming took 2 bases from V and 6 from J; bases not matched to a gene: 11. The CDR3 region has the DNA TGTGCCAGCAGTTACGTTCCCTCTACTAGCGGGGGGGCGGATACGCAGTATTTT. Translating gives CASSYVPSTSGGADTQYF.

The chain employs TRBV5-1 and TRBJ2-2, with 11 bases identical to TRBD2. This CDR3 is 15 amino acids long. J gave up 1 base and V 8 bases, and 4 bases lay outside the gene matches. Germline V CDR1 and CDR2: SGHRS, YFSETQ. CDR3 DNA sequence: TGCGCCAGTCTAGCGGGAGGCTGGAACACCGGGGAGCTGTTTTTT. Its protein product is CASLAGGWNTGELFF.

Many counts were recorded for this clonotype. This chain links TRBV20-1 with TRBJ1-1; 7 positions agree with TRBD1. The CDR3 is made up of 14 amino acids. J lost 8 bases, V lost 4 bases, and 13 bases had no gene match. CDR1 DFQATT and CDR2 SNEGSKA come from the germline V gene (reference sequence). CDR3 sequence (DNA): TGCAGTGCTAAAGTACAGGGGCTACCTCTCGAAGCTTTCTTT. Encoded protein: CSAKVQGLPLEAFF.

A few counts support this clonotype. J is TRBJ2-3 and V is TRBV6-5, with unresolved D. Germline V gene sequence: CDR1 MNHEY, CDR2 SVGAGI. CDR3 length equals 14 residues. V was shortened by 3 bases and J by 4 bases, with 11 bases between the two germline ends. CDR3 in DNA: TGTGCCAGCAGTTATGGCCTCGGGCCAGATACGCAGTATTTT. Translated, it gives CASSYGLGPDTQYF.

The chain employs TRBV19 and TRBJ2-1; 9 bases match TRBD2. Trimming at V came to 4 bases and at J to 8 bases, leaving 6 bases not matched to a gene. In germline, CDR1 is LNHDA, CDR2 SQIVND (reference sequence). CDR3 length: 14 amino acids. As DNA, the CDR3 is TGTGCCAGTAGTAAGCTAGCGGGGTCAGATGAGCAGTTCTTC. Protein product: CASSKLAGSDEQFF. Drawing the rest from reference TRBV19 and TRBJ2-1, the complete variable domain is DGGITQSPKYLFRKEGQNVTLSCEQNLNHDAMYWYRQDPGQGLRLIYYSQIVNDFQKGDIAEGYSVSREKKESFPLTVTSAQKNPTAFYLCASSKLAGSDEQFFGPGTRLTVL.

This clonotype was seen only a few times. The chain combines TRBV28 with TRBJ1-3, with unresolved D. The ends were cut back, 5 bases at V and 0 bases at J, with 11 bases in the middle. This CDR3 contains 15 residues. Germline CDR1 and CDR2: MDHEN and SYDVKM. CDR3: CASSAGRLSGNTIYF. Here the CDR3 DNA reads TGTGCCAGCAGTGCCGGACGTCTCTCTGGAAACACCATATATTTT.

There are many counts of this clonotype. The chain is built from TRBV27 and TRBJ2-7; 12 bases fit TRBD2. After removal of 4 bases from V and 4 bases from J, the junction contained 2 bases not matched to a gene. Germline values: CDR1 MNHEY, CDR2 SMNVEV (reference sequence). This CDR3 is 14 amino acids long. CDR3 loop: CASSSGLAGYEQYF. For the CDR3, the DNA is TGTGCCAGCAGTTCCGGACTAGCGGGATACGAGCAGTACTTC.